The clone carrying this T cell receptor beta chain was observed a few times. The sample comes from a study of T cells in Graves' hyperthyroidism and ophthalmopathy. Amplified TCR beta CDR3 regions came from RNA transcripts. HTBI primers were used for first-round RT-PCR of the TCR CDR3. TCRdb used MiXCR to reprocess the multiplex PCR reads, holding one entry per CDR3 protein. The data hold about 680,000 distinct CDR3 sequences, with 35% observed a single time. Germline CDR1 is SGHAT and CDR2 is FQDESV (reference sequence). This CDR3 comprises 15 residues. The V segment lost 5 bases and the J segment 2 bases; nucleotides outside the gene matches: 7. The PBMCs were sourced from fresh peripheral blood (10 ml).

The gene calls are TRBV11-1 and TRBJ1-1; 8 nucleotides line up with TRBD1. The sequenced material came from blood. The receptor comes from a woman aged 40 to 55 with Graves' hyperthyroidism. The CDR3 loop is CASSQRTGTNTEAFF. CDR3 sequence (DNA): TGTGCCAGCAGCCAACGGACAGGGACAAACACTGAAGCTTTCTTT.